The 15 T cell receptor beta chains in this list originate from one sample, sequenced in a study of T cells in Graves' hyperthyroidism and ophthalmopathy. From RNA transcripts, TCR beta CDR3 regions were amplified. In the first-round RT-PCR of the TCR CDR3, the HTBI primer set was used. MiXCR, run by TCRdb on the multiplex PCR reads, gives a single entry per CDR3 protein. Of 500,000 to 800,000 distinct CDR3 sequences listed, less than 45% were seen once; the top ten hold more than 7%. Sequences were obtained from peripheral blood or thyroid tissue (not recorded which). The receptor set was obtained from an adult man with Graves' disease, either hyperthyroidism or ophthalmopathy (not recorded which).

This clonotype has a count of ten or more. The chain carries TRBV9 and TRBJ1-3; D is undetermined. The CDR3 has 14 residues. V was clipped by 5 bases and J by 1 base, with 10 bases between them. Germline CDR1 is SGDLS and CDR2 is YYNGEE. The CDR3 sequence: CASSLTESGNTIYF. DNA for the CDR3: TGTGCCAGCAGTCTTACGGAATCTGGAAACACCATATATTTT. The variable domain in full, with the rest retrieved from reference TRBV9 and TRBJ1-3, is DSGVTQTPKHLITATGQRVTLRCSPRSGDLSVYWYQQSLDQGLQFLIQYYNGEERAKGNILERFSAQQFPDLHSELNLSSLELGDSALYFCASSLTESGNTIYFGEGSWLTVV.

This chain connects TRBV5-1 to TRBJ1-1; 8 positions match TRBD1. The J segment lost 0 bases and the V segment lost 7 bases, leaving 5 bases of the junction unmatched. This CDR3 has 14 residues. CDR1 and CDR2 from the germline V gene are SGHRS and YFSETQ. Here the CDR3 DNA reads TGCGCCAGCTGGACAGGGACTATGAACACTGAAGCTTTCTTT. It translates to CASWTGTMNTEAFF.

The J gene is TRBJ1-2, the V gene TRBV12-3 or TRBV12-4; D is uncertain. V lost 1 base, J lost 11 bases, and 11 bases lay in between. The CDR3 spans 12 residues. The CDR3 DNA sequence: TGTGCCAGCAGTTTAGTAGCCTTCGTTTACACCTTC. This sequence encodes CASSLVAFVYTF.

This clonotype appeared a few times. This sequence joins TRBV7-9 and TRBJ2-7, with 9 bases aligning to TRBD2. The V gene end was trimmed by 1 base and the J gene end by 2 bases; junction bases not matched to a gene: 3. This CDR3 comprises 15 residues. The germline CDR1 and CDR2 sequences are SEHNR and FQNEAQ (reference sequence). CDR3: CASSLVREGPYEQYF. CDR3 DNA sequence: TGTGCCAGCAGCTTAGTGCGGGAGGGGCCCTACGAGCAGTACTTC.

J is TRBJ2-5 and V is TRBV20-1; TRBD2 aligns across 9 bases. V was clipped by 3 bases and J by 1 base; unmatched bases: 6. The CDR3 contains 15 residues. The V gene's germline CDR1 is DFQATT and CDR2 SNEGSKA (reference sequence). CDR3 sequence reads: CSARLAGMLQETQYF. The CDR3 coding sequence is TGCAGTGCTAGGCTAGCGGGAATGCTCCAAGAGACCCAGTACTTC.

V is TRBV29-1 and J is TRBJ2-6; a weak D match, TRBD1 (6 bases). Germline V CDR1 and CDR2: SQVTM, ANQGSEA. This CDR3 contains 13 residues. V dropped 7 bases and J dropped 4 bases, with 11 bases sitting between them. CDR3 coding DNA: TGCAGCGCTACAGGACAGGGGGCCAACGTCCTGACTTTC. Encoded protein: CSATGQGANVLTF.

V gene TRBV24-1 combines with J gene TRBJ2-3; a weak D match, TRBD2 (6 bases). V shed 3 bases and J shed 4 bases, with 10 bases lying between them. Per the germline V gene, CDR1 is KGHDR and CDR2 is SFDVKD. The CDR3 has 14 residues. The CDR3 bases are TGTGCCACCAGTGATCACGGGGGTTCAGATACGCAGTATTTT. It specifies CATSDHGGSDTQYF.

The chain carries TRBV6-5 and TRBJ2-7, with TRBD2 identical over 7 bases. CDR1 and CDR2 from the germline V gene are MNHEY and SVGAGI. Losses at the gene ends were 5 bases for V and 3 bases for J; bases not matched to a gene: 10. There are 15 residues in the CDR3. CDR3 coding DNA: TGTGCCAGCAGTGAAGGGGCTAGCGGACTCTACGAGCAGTACTTC. Its translation: CASSEGASGLYEQYF.

This rearrangement joins TRBV29-1 to TRBJ2-5, with no clear D. CDR1 is SQVTM, CDR2 ANQGSEA, per germline. This CDR3 region has 13 residues. The V and J ends lost 4 bases and 2 bases respectively, with 11 bases between them. CDR3 DNA sequence: TGCAGCGTTGGAGAACACGGACAAGAGACCCAGTACTTC. As protein: CSVGEHGQETQYF.

This clonotype was found a few times. J is TRBJ1-2 and V is TRBV12-3 or TRBV12-4, with D hard to call. V gave up 2 bases and J gave up 1 base, with 8 bases separating them. The CDR3 is 14 amino acids. The CDR3 loop is CASSLTERNYGYTF. CDR3 nucleotides: TGTGCCAGCAGTTTAACAGAACGTAACTATGGCTACACCTTC.

Only one count was recorded for this clonotype. A read error may be the cause here, since a much bigger clone is one base away. This chain connects TRBV7-2 to TRBJ1-3; the D is unclear. V gave up 4 bases and J gave up 5 bases, with 15 bases separating them. There are 15 residues in the CDR3. CDR1 and CDR2 from the germline V gene are SGHTA and FQGNSA. Here the CDR3 DNA reads TGTGCCAGCAGCTACTCTCTGGAACTCAGAAACACCATATATTTT. Its protein is CASSYSLELRNTIYF.

The table lists this clonotype with many counts. This chain links TRBV7-9 with TRBJ2-7; a possible D gene is TRBD1 (6 bases). CDR3 length: 13 amino acids. Germline V gene data show CDR1 as SEHNR and CDR2 as FQNEAQ (reference sequence). V lost 3 bases to trimming and J lost 5 bases, with 11 bases between them. The CDR3 is CASSFGTNDEQYF. The CDR3 DNA sequence: TGTGCCAGCAGCTTCGGGACAAACGACGAGCAGTACTTC.

This clonotype was counted between two and nine times. J is TRBJ1-2 and V is TRBV2; TRBD1 matches at 10 bases. The V gene's germline CDR1 is SNHLY and CDR2 FYNNEI. This CDR3 region has 14 residues. V lost 6 bases, J lost 5 bases, and 6 bases stayed unmatched. CDR3: CASSQGQGMYGYTF. CDR3 coding DNA: TGTGCCAGCAGCCAGGGACAGGGGATGTATGGCTACACCTTC.

The rearrangement links TRBV3-1 to TRBJ1-2; TRBD1 agrees at 7 bases. The V and J ends lost 4 bases and 11 bases, in that order; junction bases with no gene match: 13. Germline V lookup: CDR1 LGHDT, CDR2 YNNKEL (reference sequence). The CDR3 spans 14 residues. The CDR3 loop reads CASSPEQGVGGYTF. CDR3 nucleotides: TGTGCCAGCAGCCCGGAGCAGGGGGTCGGGGGGTACACCTTC.

This clonotype was recorded a few times. This chain joins TRBV5-4 and TRBJ2-7; D might be TRBD1 (6 bases). Germline V gene sequence: CDR1 SGHNT, CDR2 YYREEE (reference sequence). With 0 bases removed from V and 2 bases from J, the gap between germline ends came to 12 bases. This CDR3 contains 15 residues. The CDR3 region has the DNA TGTGCCAGCAGCTTGGAGATGGACAGTCCCTACGAGCAGTACTTC. This encodes CASSLEMDSPYEQYF.